These T cell receptor beta chains were read from a single sample in a study of blood T cell repertoires in COVID-19. Repertoires were generated with immunoSEQ multiplex PCR, while TCRdb's copy carries only in-frame clones and drops some. The sample lists about 490,000 clones; approximately 85% were seen once. Sequencing input: peripheral blood. The receptors were gathered from a human donor in a cohort sampled during active COVID-19. The CDR3 runs from the conserved cysteine through the conserved F or W. A D gene is named only where the DNA matches it firmly. Clone sizes are given selectively: once, few, many, or a class where the clone is expanded.

.	TRBD1	TRBV12-3/TRBV12-4	13	TRBJ1-5	TGTGCCAGCATGCGACAGGGATATCAGCCCCAGCATTTT	CASMRQGYQPQHF
.	TRBD2	TRBV29-1	13	TRBJ2-3	TGCAGCGTCCGAGCGGGAGGGTCAGATACGCAGTATTTT	CSVRAGGSDTQYF
.	TRBD2	TRBV19	15	TRBJ2-2	TGTGCCAGTAGTATAGGCGGGAGGGCCTCCGGGGAGCTGTTTTTT	CASSIGGRASGELFF
.	.	TRBV30	15	TRBJ2-2	TGTGCCTGGACCCCCCGGGTCGGAAACACCGGGGAGCTGTTTTTT	CAWTPRVGNTGELFF
once	TRBD1	TRBV5-4	15	TRBJ2-7	TGTGCCGTCGTGTTACCGGGACAGGGGTTCAACGAGCAGTACTTC	CAVVLPGQGFNEQYF
once	.	TRBV6-2/TRBV6-3	15	TRBJ1-5	TGTGCCAGCAGTTACACGGAAGACAGGCTTCAGCCCCAGCATTTT	CASSYTEDRLQPQHF
.	TRBD2	TRBV30	16	TRBJ2-1	TGTGCCTGGAGTGGGGGACTAGCGGTCTCCTACAATGAGCAGTTCTTC	CAWSGGLAVSYNEQFF
.	.	TRBV28	15	TRBJ2-2	TGTGCCAGCAGTTTGATGAGGGCCGCTACCGGGGAGCTGTTTTTT	CASSLMRAATGELFF
.	.	TRBV18	14	TRBJ2-2	TGTGCCAGCTCACGGACAGCGAACACCGGGGAGCTGTTTTTT	CASSRTANTGELFF
.	.	TRBV6-5	14	TRBJ2-7	TGTGCCAGCACCAAAGGGGGATACGCCTACGAGCAGTACTTC	CASTKGGYAYEQYF
.	TRBD2	TRBV27	16	TRBJ2-5	TGTGCCAGCAGTTTAGAGCTAGCGGGAGCGGCAGAGACCCAGTACTTC	CASSLELAGAAETQYF
.	TRBD2	TRBV5-4	15	TRBJ2-3	TGTGCCAGCAGCTTGGGGCTAGCGGGAGAGGATACGCAGTATTTT	CASSLGLAGEDTQYF
.	TRBD2	TRBV19	16	TRBJ2-1	TGTGCCAGTAGCCTTATAGCGGGCGGGGAATCCAATGAGCAGTTCTTC	CASSLIAGGESNEQFF
.	TRBD2	TRBV30	17	TRBJ2-7	TGTGCCTGGAAGGGACTAGCGGGAGCAAGAAGTACCTACGAGCAGTACTTC	CAWKGLAGARSTYEQYF
.	.	TRBV18	12	TRBJ2-2	TGTGCCAGCTCACCGCGGGCCGGGGAGCTGTTTTTT	CASSPRAGELFF
.	TRBD1	TRBV4-2	15	TRBJ2-7	TGTGCCAGCAGCCACTCCGGGACAGAAGGCGACGAGCAGTACTTC	CASSHSGTEGDEQYF
.	.	TRBV12-3/TRBV12-4	12	TRBJ1-1	TGTGCCAGCAGTTCCGGACAGATTGAAGCTTTCTTT	CASSSGQIEAFF
.	TRBD2	TRBV29-1	18	TRBJ2-2	TGCAGCGTTGAAGATACCCTAGCGGGAGACGGGAACACCGGGGAGCTGTTTTTT	CSVEDTLAGDGNTGELFF
few	TRBD1	TRBV19	14	TRBJ1-1	TGTGCCAGTAGTGTGGGACAGCTGAACACTGAAGCTTTCTTT	CASSVGQLNTEAFF
.	.	TRBV4-1	14	TRBJ1-1	TGCGCCAGCAGCCAAGGTCTTCTGAACACTGAAGCTTTCTTT	CASSQGLLNTEAFF
.	TRBD2	TRBV5-4	16	TRBJ2-1	TGTGCCAGCAGCTTGCCGGGGGGTGGCTCCTACAATGAGCAGTTCTTC	CASSLPGGGSYNEQFF
.	.	TRBV7-3	16	TRBJ2-3	TGTGCCAGCAGCCCAGGGGTGCATCCTAGCACAGATACGCAGTATTTT	CASSPGVHPSTDTQYF
many	TRBD1	TRBV20-1	15	TRBJ2-1	TGCAGTGCTAGTTCAACAGGGGTTTGGGTCAATGAGCAGTTCTTC	CSASSTGVWVNEQFF
.	.	TRBV19	13	TRBJ1-5	TGTGCCAGTAGTAACTCCCCAGGGCAGCCCCAGCATTTT	CASSNSPGQPQHF
.	TRBD2	TRBV4-2	14	TRBJ2-5	TGTGCCAGCAGCCGGGAGGGGTACCAAGAGACCCAGTACTTC	CASSREGYQETQYF
.	TRBD1	TRBV7-2	13	TRBJ1-1	TGTGCCAGCAGCTTAGCGGGGACAGATGAAGCTTTCTTT	CASSLAGTDEAFF
.	TRBD2	TRBV27	16	TRBJ2-2	TGTGCCAGCGGCCCGGGGGAGCGGGAGGAAGGCGGGGAGCTGTTTTTT	CASGPGEREEGGELFF
.	.	TRBV10-3	14	TRBJ1-6	TGTGCCATCAGCTCCGACCGGCGGAATTCACCCCTCCACTTT	CAISSDRRNSPLHF
.	.	TRBV7-6	16	TRBJ2-5	TGTGCCAGCAGTTCCCACCGACAGTCAGGAGTAGAGACCCAGTACTTC	CASSSHRQSGVETQYF
.	TRBD1	TRBV5-6	14	TRBJ1-2	TGTGCCAGCAGCATGGACAGGGCTGACTATGGCTACACCTTC	CASSMDRADYGYTF
.	.	TRBV14	14	TRBJ1-5	TGTGCCAGCAGCCAAGGAGGTAGCAATCAGCCCCAGCATTTT	CASSQGGSNQPQHF
.	TRBD1	TRBV4-1	18	TRBJ2-2	TGCGCCAGCAGCCAAACGCCTCAGGGGGCCTCTTTGCCCGGGGAGCTGTTTTTT	CASSQTPQGASLPGELFF
.	.	TRBV30	12	TRBJ1-2	TGTGCCTGGGGAAACAACCTCTATGGCTACACCTTC	CAWGNNLYGYTF
.	TRBD1	TRBV11-2	14	TRBJ2-7	TGTGCCAGCAGCCGGGACAGGAGCTCCTACGAGCAGTACTTC	CASSRDRSSYEQYF
.	.	TRBV18	15	TRBJ1-5	TGTGCCAGCTCACCGGATGTTTCGAGGATTCAGCCCCAGCATTTT	CASSPDVSRIQPQHF
.	.	TRBV7-7	14	TRBJ2-5	TGTGCTAGCAGCTTAGGGCTAGCCCAAGAGACCCAGTACTTC	CASSLGLAQETQYF
.	.	TRBV14	13	TRBJ2-1	TGTGCCAGCAGCCAAGGGACAGTTAATGAGCAGTTCTTC	CASSQGTVNEQFF
.	TRBD1	TRBV2	18	TRBJ1-5	TGTGCCAGCAGTGAAAGGCTGGGGGGACAGGGGGCCGTTCAGCCCCAGCATTTT	CASSERLGGQGAVQPQHF
.	TRBD1	TRBV6-5	15	TRBJ2-7	TGTGCCAGCAGGCCCACCGGGACAGAAGCTTACGAGCAGTACTTC	CASRPTGTEAYEQYF
.	.	TRBV19	17	TRBJ1-1	TGTGCCAGTAGTACGCCGGGAGGGGGACGGTTGAACACTGAAGCTTTCTTT	CASSTPGGGRLNTEAFF
.	.	TRBV27	14	TRBJ2-1	TGTGCCAGCAGTGGGAGAGGGGGCTACAATGAGCAGTTCTTC	CASSGRGGYNEQFF
few	TRBD1	TRBV7-8	15	TRBJ1-6	TGTGCCAGCAGCTCGCACAGGGGAGATAATTCACCCCTCCACTTT	CASSSHRGDNSPLHF
.	TRBD2	TRBV11-2	15	TRBJ2-7	TGTGCCAGCAGCACGCGACTAGCGGGTTCCTACGAGCAGTACTTC	CASSTRLAGSYEQYF
.	.	TRBV30	15	TRBJ2-7	TGTGCCTGGAATGTCCCTCGCTCGAGCTCCTACGAGCAGTACTTC	CAWNVPRSSSYEQYF
.	.	TRBV5-1	16	TRBJ1-3	TGCGCCAGCAGCTTGGCGGGACAAGTCTCTGGAAACACCATATATTTT	CASSLAGQVSGNTIYF
.	.	TRBV5-1	16	TRBJ2-6	TGCGCCAGCAGCTTCGGGGGTTCCTCTGGGGCCAACGTCCTGACTTTC	CASSFGGSSGANVLTF
.	TRBD2	TRBV3-1/TRBV3-2	15	TRBJ2-1	TGTGCCAGCAGCCCGGGACTAGCGGCTTACAATGAGCAGTTCTTC	CASSPGLAAYNEQFF
.	TRBD1	TRBV6-1	18	TRBJ1-2	TGTGCCAGCAGTGATTTAAGACAGGGCAAAGGGGGTAACTATGGCTACACCTTC	CASSDLRQGKGGNYGYTF
.	.	TRBV4-1	14	TRBJ1-4	TGCGCCAGCAGCCAGGAACAGGGAGAGGAAAAACTGTTTTTT	CASSQEQGEEKLFF
.	TRBD2	TRBV7-2	14	TRBJ2-7	TGTGCCAGCAGCTCAGAAGGACTAGTAAAAGAGCAGTACTTC	CASSSEGLVKEQYF
.	.	TRBV18	13	TRBJ2-5	TGTGCCAGCTCACCACGACAGCAAGAGACCCAGTACTTC	CASSPRQQETQYF
.	TRBD2	TRBV7-2	15	TRBJ2-1	TGTGCCAGCAGCTTTCGGACTAGCGCCTCGATAGAGCAGTTCTTC	CASSFRTSASIEQFF
.	.	TRBV18	15	TRBJ2-3	TGTGCCAGCTCACCACCCCTTATAAGCACAGATACGCAGTATTTT	CASSPPLISTDTQYF
once	.	TRBV11-3	11	TRBJ2-3	TGTGCCAGCAGCAGTGGGAGTAGGTGGTATTTT	CASSSGSRWYF
.	TRBD1	TRBV9	16	TRBJ2-3	TGTGCCAGCAGCGGACTGACAGGGGGTGGCACAGATACGCAGTATTTT	CASSGLTGGGTDTQYF